This T cell receptor beta chain was captured in a study of blood T cells in healthy people across ages. Each donor gave 9.5 to 10 milliliters of peripheral blood. Each sample had at least 6 million PBMCs isolated. Study results and limitations: The long-lived group displayed more naive CD4+ cells, plus higher diversity, than the aged donors did.

The CDR3 extends over 16 amino acids. Looked up from germline, CDR1 is ENHRY and CDR2 is SYGVKD. J lost 7 bases, V lost 5 bases, and 12 bases had no gene match. With regard to this clonotype: Its antigen is as yet unknown.

With a J-beta primer mix and a sample-barcoded 5' primer, a second PCR ran roughly 7 to 11 cycles. A minimum of 2.5 million CDR3-containing paired-end reads was obtained for each sample. In TCRdb, the 5' RACE reads were re-called with MiXCR into one record per CDR3 protein. The sample includes approximately 830,000 distinct CDR3 sequences, 62% of them seen just once. The chain is built from TRBV10-3 and TRBJ2-4, with TRBD1 matching over 9 bases. This sequence originates from a man aged 30-40 years in good health. What was sequenced was blood. The CDR3 DNA reads TGTGCCATCAGTACATCGGACAGGGGTGGGAGGAACATTCAGTACTTC. It yields the protein CAISTSDRGGRNIQYF.